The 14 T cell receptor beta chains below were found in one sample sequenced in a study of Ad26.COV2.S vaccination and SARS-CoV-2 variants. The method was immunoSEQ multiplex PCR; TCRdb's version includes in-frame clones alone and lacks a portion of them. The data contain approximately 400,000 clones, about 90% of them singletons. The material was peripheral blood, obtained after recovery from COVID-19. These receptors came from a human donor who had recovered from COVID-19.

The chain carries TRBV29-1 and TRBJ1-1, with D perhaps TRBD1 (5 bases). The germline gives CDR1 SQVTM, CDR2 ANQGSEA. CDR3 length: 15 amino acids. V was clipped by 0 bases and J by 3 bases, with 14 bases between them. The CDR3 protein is CSVEEGVFQDTEAFF. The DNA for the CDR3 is TGCAGCGTTGAAGAGGGGGTCTTTCAGGACACTGAAGCTTTCTTT.

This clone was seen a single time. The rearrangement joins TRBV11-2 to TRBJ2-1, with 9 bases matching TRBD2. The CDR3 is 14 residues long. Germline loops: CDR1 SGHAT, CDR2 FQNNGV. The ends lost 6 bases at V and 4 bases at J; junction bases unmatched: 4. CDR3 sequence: CASSSGGTYNEQFF. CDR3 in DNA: TGTGCCAGCAGTAGCGGGGGAACTTACAATGAGCAGTTCTTC.

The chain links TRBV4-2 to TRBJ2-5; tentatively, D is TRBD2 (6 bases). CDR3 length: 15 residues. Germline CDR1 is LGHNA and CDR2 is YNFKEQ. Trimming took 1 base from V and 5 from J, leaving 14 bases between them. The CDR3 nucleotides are TGTGCCAGCAGCCAAGCGGTTGGCGGAGGGGAGACCCAGTACTTC. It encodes CASSQAVGGGETQYF.

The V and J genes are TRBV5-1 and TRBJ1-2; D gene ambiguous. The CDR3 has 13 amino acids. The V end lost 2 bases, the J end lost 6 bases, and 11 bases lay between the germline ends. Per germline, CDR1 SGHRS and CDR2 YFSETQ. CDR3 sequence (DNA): TGCGCCAGCAGCTTTGGAGACCGGAATGGCTACACCTTC. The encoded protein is CASSFGDRNGYTF.

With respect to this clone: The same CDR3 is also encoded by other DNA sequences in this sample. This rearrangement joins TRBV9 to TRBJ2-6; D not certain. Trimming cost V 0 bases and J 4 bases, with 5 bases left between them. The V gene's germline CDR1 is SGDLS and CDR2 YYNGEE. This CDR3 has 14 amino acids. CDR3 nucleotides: TGTGCCAGCAGCGTAGGGTCGGGGGCCAACGTCCTGACTTTC. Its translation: CASSVGSGANVLTF. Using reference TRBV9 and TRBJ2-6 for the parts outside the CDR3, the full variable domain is DSGVTQTPKHLITATGQRVTLRCSPRSGDLSVYWYQQSLDQGLQFLIQYYNGEERAKGNILERFSAQQFPDLHSELNLSSLELGDSALYFCASSVGSGANVLTFGAGSRLTVL.

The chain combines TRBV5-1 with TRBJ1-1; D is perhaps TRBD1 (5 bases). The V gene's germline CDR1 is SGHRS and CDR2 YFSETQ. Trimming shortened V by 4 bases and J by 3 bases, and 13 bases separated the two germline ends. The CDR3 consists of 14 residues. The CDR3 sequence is CASSTRQGDTEAFF. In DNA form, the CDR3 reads TGCGCCAGCAGCACGCGGCAGGGAGACACTGAAGCTTTCTTT.

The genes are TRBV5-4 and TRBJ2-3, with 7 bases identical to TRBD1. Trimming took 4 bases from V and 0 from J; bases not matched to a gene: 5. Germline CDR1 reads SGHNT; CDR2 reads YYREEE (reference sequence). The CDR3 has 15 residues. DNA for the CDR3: TGTGCCAGCAGCCAGACAGGGAGAAGCACAGATACGCAGTATTTT. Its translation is CASSQTGRSTDTQYF.

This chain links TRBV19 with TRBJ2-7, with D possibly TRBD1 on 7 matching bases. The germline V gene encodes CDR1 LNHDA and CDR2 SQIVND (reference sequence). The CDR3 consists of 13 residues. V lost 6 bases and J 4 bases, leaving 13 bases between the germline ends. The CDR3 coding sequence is TGTGCCAGTAGCCAGGGGGGTTATTACGAGCAGTACTTC. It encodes CASSQGGYYEQYF.

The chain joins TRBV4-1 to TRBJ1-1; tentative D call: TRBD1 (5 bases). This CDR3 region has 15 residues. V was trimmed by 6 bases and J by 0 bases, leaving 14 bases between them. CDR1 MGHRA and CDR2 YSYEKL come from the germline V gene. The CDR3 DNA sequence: TGCGCCAGCAGAAGTCAGGGAACTATGAACACTGAAGCTTTCTTT. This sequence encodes CASRSQGTMNTEAFF.

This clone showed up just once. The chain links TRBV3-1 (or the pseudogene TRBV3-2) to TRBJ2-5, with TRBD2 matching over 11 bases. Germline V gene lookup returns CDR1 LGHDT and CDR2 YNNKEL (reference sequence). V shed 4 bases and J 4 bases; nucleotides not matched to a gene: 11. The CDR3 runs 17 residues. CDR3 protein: CASSLLRASGGSETQYF. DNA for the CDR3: TGTGCCAGCAGCCTCCTGAGGGCTAGCGGGGGGTCAGAGACCCAGTACTTC.

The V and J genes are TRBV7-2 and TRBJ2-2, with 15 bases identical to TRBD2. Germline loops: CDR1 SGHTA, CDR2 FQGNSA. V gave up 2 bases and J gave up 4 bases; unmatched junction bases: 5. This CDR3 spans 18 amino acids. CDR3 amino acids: CASSLRTSGGAITGELFF. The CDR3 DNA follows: TGTGCCAGCAGCTTAAGGACTAGCGGGGGGGCCATCACCGGGGAGCTGTTTTTT.

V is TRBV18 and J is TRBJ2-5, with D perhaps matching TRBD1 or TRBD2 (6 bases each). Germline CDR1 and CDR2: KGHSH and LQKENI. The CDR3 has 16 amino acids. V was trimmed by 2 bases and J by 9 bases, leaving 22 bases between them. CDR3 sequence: CASSPIDRGGLWAQYF. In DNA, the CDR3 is TGTGCCAGCTCACCAATCGACCGTGGGGGGCTTTGGGCCCAGTACTTC.

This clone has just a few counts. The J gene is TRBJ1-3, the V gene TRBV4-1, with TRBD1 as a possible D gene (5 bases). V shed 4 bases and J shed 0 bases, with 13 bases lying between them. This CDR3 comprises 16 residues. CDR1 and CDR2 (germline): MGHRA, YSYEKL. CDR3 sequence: CASSLRDSISGNTIYF. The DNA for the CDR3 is TGCGCCAGCAGCCTCCGCGACAGTATCTCTGGAAACACCATATATTTT.

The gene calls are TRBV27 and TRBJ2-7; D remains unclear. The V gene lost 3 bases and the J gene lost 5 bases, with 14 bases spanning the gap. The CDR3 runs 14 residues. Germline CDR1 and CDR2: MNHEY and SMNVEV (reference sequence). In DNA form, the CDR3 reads TGTGCCAGCAGTTTCTACGGTCTGGGCCACGAGCAGTACTTC. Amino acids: CASSFYGLGHEQYF.